A single sample gave rise to the 12 T cell receptor beta chains below, sequenced in a study of T cells after yellow fever vaccination. TCRdb itself ran the 5' RACE reads through MiXCR, one entry per CDR3 protein. The sample has under 350,000 distinct CDR3 sequences, roughly 3.9% seen once; the top ten hold around 25%. Sequencing was performed on PBMCs, taken 5 days after the yellow fever booster vaccination. Receptor source: a young man who received the YFV17D yellow fever vaccine.

This clonotype was seen ten or more times. The chain couples TRBV5-1 to TRBJ2-1; D not resolved. The V gene lost 4 bases and the J gene lost 3 bases, with 5 bases spanning the gap. CDR1 is SGHRS and CDR2 is YFSETQ in the germline V gene. There are 12 residues in the CDR3. The CDR3 DNA reads TGCGCCAGCAGCCAGGACTACAATGAGCAGTTCTTC. It encodes CASSQDYNEQFF.

The chain joins TRBV12-3 or TRBV12-4 to TRBJ1-1; a weak D match, TRBD1 (6 bases). The CDR3 sequence is 19 residues long. The ends were cut back, 6 bases at V and 3 bases at J, with 29 bases in the middle. CDR3 loop: CASRRARGGQNDGHTEAFF. In nucleotides, the CDR3 is TGTGCCAGCAGGAGAGCTCGTGGGGGACAAAACGATGGACACACTGAAGCTTTCTTT.

This clonotype was seen at least ten times. This chain uses TRBV9 with TRBJ2-5; 14 nucleotides align to TRBD2. Trimming at V came to 4 bases and at J to 5 bases, leaving 4 bases not matched to a gene. CDR3 length: 15 amino acids. Germline CDR1 reads SGDLS; CDR2 reads YYNGEE. CDR3: CASSPRLAGGETQYF. For the CDR3, the DNA is TGTGCCAGCAGCCCCCGACTAGCGGGGGGGGAGACCCAGTACTTC.

This clonotype appeared a few times. This sequence joins TRBV6-1 and TRBJ2-3, with D perhaps TRBD1 or TRBD2 (5 bases each). The CDR3 runs to 15 residues. V gave up 10 bases and J gave up 1 base, with 18 bases separating them. CDR1 MNHNS and CDR2 SASEGT come from the germline V gene. CDR3 bases: TGTGCCATCGGAGACCCGGGACGGGGCACAGATACGCAGTATTTT. Translating gives CAIGDPGRGTDTQYF.

This clonotype was seen many times. CDR3 in DNA: TGTGCCAGCAGCGTGGCGCTAGCGGGGGGAGAGTCGCAGTATTTT. Amino acid sequence: CASSVALAGGESQYF. This chain connects TRBV9 to TRBJ2-3, with 11 positions matching TRBD2. The CDR3 sequence is 15 residues long. Germline V CDR1 and CDR2: SGDLS, YYNGEE. The junction had 9 bases not matched to a gene; V was cut back by 2 bases and J by 10 bases. The whole variable domain, remainder taken from reference TRBV9 and TRBJ2-3, is DSGVTQTPKHLITATGQRVTLRCSPRSGDLSVYWYQQSLDQGLQFLIQYYNGEERAKGNILERFSAQQFPDLHSELNLSSLELGDSALYFCASSVALAGGESQYFGPGTRLTVL.

In this sample, this clonotype turned up many times. The gene calls are TRBV5-5 and TRBJ1-5; D is uncertain. Germline V gene data show CDR1 as SGHKS and CDR2 as YYEKEE (reference sequence). V dropped 0 bases and J dropped 1 base, with 14 bases sitting between them. This CDR3 has 17 amino acids. The CDR3 region has the DNA TGTGCCAGCAGCTTGGCCGGTGGGGAGAGGAGCAATCAGCCCCAGCATTTT. The encoded protein is CASSLAGGERSNQPQHF.

This clonotype was detected a few times. This CDR3 is CASSGSLGNEQFF. The CDR3 DNA reads as TGTGCCAGCAGCGGGTCCTTGGGGAATGAGCAGTTCTTC. V gene TRBV9 combines with J gene TRBJ2-1, with unresolved D. Germline loops: CDR1 SGDLS, CDR2 YYNGEE. The CDR3 runs to 13 residues. V shed 3 bases and J shed 7 bases, with 11 bases lying between them.

The chain recombines TRBV10-1 with TRBJ2-7; 9 nucleotides align to TRBD2. CDR3 size: 13 residues. Trimming cost V 8 bases and J 3 bases; bases outside gene matches: 5. Germline-derived CDR1 and CDR2 are WNHNN and SYGVQD (reference sequence). In DNA, the CDR3 is TGCGCCAGCCAAGCGGGGGGATACTACGAGCAGTACTTC. Its translation: CASQAGGYYEQYF.

The rearrangement links TRBV27 to TRBJ2-1; perhaps TRBD2 as D (6 bases). The CDR3 has 17 residues. Trimming cost V 4 bases and J 3 bases, with 19 bases left between them. The germline gives CDR1 MNHEY, CDR2 SMNVEV (reference sequence). The CDR3 protein is CASSSVHRGEGYNEQFF. The CDR3 DNA reads as TGTGCCAGCAGTTCCGTTCACCGCGGGGAAGGCTACAATGAGCAGTTCTTC.

V usage is TRBV2 and J usage is TRBJ2-2; TRBD1 aligns across 8 bases. The CDR3 runs to 16 residues. CDR1 and CDR2 (germline): SNHLY, FYNNEI. With 1 base clipped from V and 1 base from J, the junction kept 2 bases outside the gene matches. The chain's CDR3 is CASSEGTGLNTGELFF. In DNA form, the CDR3 reads TGTGCCAGCAGTGAAGGGACAGGGTTGAACACCGGGGAGCTGTTTTTT.

This clonotype was detected a few times. This chain joins TRBV28 and TRBJ2-2; D gene unclear. Germline CDR1 is MDHEN and CDR2 is SYDVKM. The V gene lost 5 bases and the J gene lost 7 bases, with 8 bases spanning the gap. The CDR3 length is 12 residues. The CDR3 is CASSRLYGELFF. The CDR3 coding sequence is TGTGCCAGCAGTCGCCTCTACGGGGAGCTGTTTTTT.

This clonotype turned up a few times. The rearrangement links TRBV24-1 to TRBJ2-3; 14 nucleotides agree with TRBD2. After removal of 9 bases from V and 5 bases from J, the junction contained 9 bases not matched to a gene. Germline loops: CDR1 KGHDR, CDR2 SFDVKD. The CDR3 runs 16 residues. The CDR3: CATQTSGGAGVDTQYF. CDR3 DNA: TGTGCCACCCAGACTAGCGGGGGGGCCGGGGTAGATACGCAGTATTTT.